What follows are 27 T cell receptor beta chains derived from one specimen sequenced in a study of beta chain features in type 1 diabetes. The authors reverse transcribed all of the isolated RNA, so sequencing captured expressed TCRB transcripts. Data came from immunoSEQ multiplex PCR; TCRdb stores just in-frame clones and leaves some out. The top ten hold roughly 0.69% of the sample, which has about 130,000 clones, approximately 9.2% seen once. Sequencing was done on a sample of central memory CD4+ T cells from blood. All receptors derive from a man between 18 and 35 years old in good health.

CDR3 protein: CASSQVKSRAPRVYIQYF. The DNA for the CDR3 is TGCGCCAGCAGCCAAGTAAAGTCCCGGGCCCCCAGGGTATACATTCAGTACTTC. V usage is TRBV4-1 and J usage is TRBJ2-4; D possibly corresponds to TRBD1 (5 bases). Deletions cut 1 base from V and 8 bases from J, with 24 bases between. CDR3 length: 18 residues. Germline values: CDR1 MGHRA, CDR2 YSYEKL.

This chain links TRBV7-5 with TRBJ1-6; no DNA check was done on the table's D call, TRBD1. TRBV7-5 is termed a pseudogene. CDR3 length equals 15 residues. CDR3 amino acids: CARSLSDTNNSPLHF. The CDR3 bases are TGTGCCAGAAGCTTATCAGACACCAATAATTCACCCCTCCACTTT.

The V and J genes are TRBV6-5 and TRBJ2-7; 8 bases fit TRBD1. The CDR3 covers 13 residues. With 7 bases clipped from V and 6 bases from J, the junction kept 8 bases outside the gene matches. CDR1 and CDR2 (germline): MNHEY, SVGAGI. CDR3 residues: CASTTGQGGEQYF. The CDR3 DNA is TGTGCCAGCACCACAGGACAGGGCGGCGAGCAGTACTTC.

This clone was seen more than once but under ten times. This chain uses TRBV5-6 with TRBJ2-2; perhaps TRBD2 as D (6 bases). Trimming removed 4 bases from V and 3 bases from J, with 16 bases in between. This CDR3 comprises 16 residues. Germline V gives CDR1 SGHDT, CDR2 YYEEEE. In nucleotides, the CDR3 is TGTGCCAGCAGCCCTCTCCGGAGGGGTTACACCGGGGAGCTGTTTTTT. Translated: CASSPLRRGYTGELFF.

This clone was seen more than once but under ten times. The V gene is TRBV5-1, the J gene TRBJ2-7, with 8 nucleotides matching TRBD2. After removal of 3 bases from V and 2 bases from J, the junction contained 1 base not matched to a gene. This CDR3 has 13 residues. The germline V gene has CDR1 SGHRS and CDR2 YFSETQ. The CDR3 loop reads CASSSGGAYEQYF. The CDR3 DNA reads as TGCGCCAGCAGCTCCGGGGGGGCCTACGAGCAGTACTTC.

This clone was counted between two and nine times. This chain joins TRBV27 and TRBJ1-1, with 10 bases lining up with TRBD1. V shed 5 bases and J 0 bases; nucleotides not matched to a gene: 6. From germline, CDR1 is MNHEY and CDR2 SMNVEV (reference sequence). This CDR3 is 16 amino acids long. The CDR3 region has the DNA TGTGCCAGCAGTCCGAGGGACAGGGGTTTGAACACTGAAGCTTTCTTT. Translation: CASSPRDRGLNTEAFF.

The V and J genes are TRBV11-2 and TRBJ2-7, with 8 bases aligning to TRBD2. There are 14 residues in the CDR3. Losses at the gene ends were 4 bases for V and 6 bases for J; bases not matched to a gene: 8. Germline loops: CDR1 SGHAT, CDR2 FQNNGV. The CDR3 loop reads CASSSVSGAAEQYF. CDR3 nucleotides: TGTGCCAGCAGCTCCGTTAGCGGGGCGGCCGAGCAGTACTTC. The full variable domain, in which reference TRBV11-2 and TRBJ2-7 provide the parts outside the CDR3, is EAGVAQSPRYKIIEKRQSVAFWCNPISGHATLYWYQQILGQGPKLLIQFQNNGVVDDSQLPKDRFSAERLKGVDSTLKIQPAKLEDSAVYLCASSSVSGAAEQYFGPGTRLTVT.

The gene calls are TRBV7-9 and TRBJ1-5, with D possibly TRBD1 on 5 matching bases. This CDR3 has 13 amino acids. Trimming took 4 bases from V and 9 from J, leaving 13 bases between them. Germline CDR1 reads SEHNR; CDR2 reads FQNEAQ (reference sequence). The chain's CDR3 is CASSSMAGGPQHF. In DNA form, the CDR3 reads TGTGCCAGCAGCTCCATGGCGGGGGGGCCCCAGCATTTT.

The sample holds a few counts of this clone. This chain connects TRBV19 to TRBJ1-6; possibly TRBD1 for D (5 bases). Between the trimmed V and J ends, which lost 3 bases and 5 bases, there was a span of 11 bases. Germline V gives CDR1 LNHDA, CDR2 SQIVND (reference sequence). The CDR3 totals 15 residues. CDR3 residues: CASSIAGRDNSPLHF. In nucleotides, the CDR3 is TGTGCCAGTAGTATTGCGGGGCGAGATAATTCACCCCTCCACTTT.

This clone came up a few times. The V call is TRBV18, the J call TRBJ1-6; no reliable D call. V lost 4 bases to trimming and J lost 7 bases, with 11 bases between them. The CDR3 is 14 amino acids. CDR1 is KGHSH and CDR2 is LQKENI in the germline V gene. The CDR3 coding sequence is TGTGCCAGCTCACTATACGAGCGGAATTCACCCCTCCACTTT. Its translation is CASSLYERNSPLHF.

The rearrangement uses TRBV7-2 and TRBJ1-2, with D possibly matching TRBD1 (6 bases). Per germline, CDR1 SGHTA and CDR2 FQGNSA. This CDR3 has 13 amino acids. V was trimmed by 1 base and J by 4 bases, leaving 7 bases between them. The CDR3 coding sequence is TGTGCCAGCAGCTTAGGAGGGGGCTATGGCTACACCTTC. Translated, it gives CASSLGGGYGYTF. Looking up the rest from reference TRBV7-2 and TRBJ1-2 gives the full variable domain: GAGVSQSPSNKVTEKGKDVELRCDPISGHTALYWYRQSLGQGLEFLIYFQGNSAPDKSGLPSDRFSAERTGGSVSTLTIQRTQQEDSAVYLCASSLGGGYGYTFGSGTRLTVV.

The sample holds a few counts of this clone. The genes are TRBV7-3 and TRBJ2-1, with TRBD2 matching over 12 bases. The germline CDR1 and CDR2 sequences are SGHTA and FQGTGA. The CDR3 consists of 14 residues. V gave up 4 bases and J gave up 6 bases; unmatched junction bases: 1. Written as DNA, the CDR3 is TGTGCCAGCAGCTGGACTAGCGGGGTCAATGAGCAGTTCTTC. It encodes CASSWTSGVNEQFF.

In regard to this clone: The same CDR3 is also encoded by other DNA sequences in this sample. The chain carries TRBV19 and TRBJ1-1; D not resolved. Between the trimmed V and J ends, which lost 3 bases and 2 bases, there was a span of 7 bases. The germline V gene encodes CDR1 LNHDA and CDR2 SQIVND (reference sequence). This CDR3 contains 13 residues. The CDR3 here is CASSIRQNTEAFF. CDR3 DNA: TGTGCCAGTAGTATTCGACAAAACACTGAAGCTTTCTTT.

The chain links TRBV29-1 to TRBJ1-2; 8 bases match TRBD1. The ends lost 7 bases at V and 7 bases at J; junction bases unmatched: 11. Germline CDR1 SQVTM, CDR2 ANQGSEA. There are 13 residues in the CDR3. This CDR3 reads CSAEDREVRGYTF. Here the CDR3 DNA reads TGCAGCGCAGAGGACAGGGAAGTACGTGGCTACACCTTC. Full variable domain (remainder filled in from reference TRBV29-1 and TRBJ1-2): SAVISQKPSRDICQRGTSLTIQCQVDSQVTMMFWYRQQPGQSLTLIATANQGSEATYESGFVIDKFPISRPNLTFSTLTVSNMSPEDSSIYLCSAEDREVRGYTFGSGTRLTVV.

This clone has more than one count but fewer than ten. CDR3: CATSSGEGYGYTF. As DNA, the CDR3 is TGTGCCACCAGCAGTGGGGAGGGTTATGGCTACACCTTC. V usage is TRBV15 and J usage is TRBJ1-2, with D unresolved. Per the germline V gene, CDR1 is LNHNV and CDR2 is YYDKDF (reference sequence). V shed 3 bases and J shed 5 bases, with 10 bases lying between them. The CDR3 has 13 amino acids.

This chain links TRBV18 with TRBJ2-1, with TRBD2 identical over 11 bases. The CDR3 has 15 amino acids. V was clipped by 4 bases and J by 4 bases; unmatched bases: 3. CDR1 KGHSH and CDR2 LQKENI come from the germline V gene. In DNA, the CDR3 is TGTGCCAGCTCACTAGCGGGGGGGCAGTACAATGAGCAGTTCTTC. It translates to CASSLAGGQYNEQFF.

This chain uses TRBV7-2 with TRBJ2-5, with a weak D call TRBD2 (5 bases). This CDR3 spans 16 amino acids. Germline V gene lookup returns CDR1 SGHTA and CDR2 FQGNSA. V gave up 3 bases and J gave up 1 base, with 15 bases separating them. CDR3: CASSFGTRTPQETQYF. CDR3 nucleotide sequence: TGTGCCAGCAGCTTTGGCACCAGGACTCCCCAAGAGACCCAGTACTTC.

Notes on this clone: The junction departs from germline at one end; a sequencing error may be responsible. The chain is built from TRBV7-9 and TRBJ2-2; possible D gene TRBD2, 6 bases. This CDR3 region has 16 residues. CDR1 and CDR2 (germline): SEHNR, FQNEAQ (reference sequence). The CDR3 bases are TGCGCCAGCAGCCAAGTTTGGGGAGGGAACACCGGGGAGCTGTTTTTT. Translated: CASSQVWGGNTGELFF.

V is TRBV28 and J is TRBJ2-7, with 8 positions matching TRBD2. The CDR3 loop spans 17 amino acids. With 4 bases clipped from V and 4 bases from J, the junction kept 15 bases outside the gene matches. The germline gives CDR1 MDHEN, CDR2 SYDVKM. The DNA of the CDR3 is TGTGCCAGCAGTTCCGCTATTGACACGGGAGGGGTATACGAGCAGTACTTC. This translates into CASSSAIDTGGVYEQYF.

This clone was recorded a few times. This rearrangement joins TRBV25-1 to TRBJ1-1; 9 bases align to TRBD1. The CDR3 is 16 amino acids. Per germline, CDR1 MGHDK and CDR2 SYGVNS. Unmatched junction bases numbered 12, after V lost 4 bases and J lost 6 bases. CDR3 bases: TGTGCCAGCAGTGCCCGGGACAGGGAGCCGTCGGCTGAAGCTTTCTTT. Amino acids: CASSARDREPSAEAFF.

There are many counts of this clone. The V gene is TRBV28, the J gene TRBJ1-5; D is perhaps TRBD1 (5 bases). Germline loops: CDR1 MDHEN, CDR2 SYDVKM. Trimming took 11 bases from V and 8 from J, leaving 13 bases between them. The CDR3 totals 11 residues. CDR3 loop: CASSGAKPQHF. The CDR3 region has the DNA TGTGCCTCCTCTGGGGCAAAGCCCCAGCATTTT.

This chain connects TRBV27 to TRBJ2-7; tentatively, D is TRBD1 (6 bases). This CDR3 region has 14 residues. V was cut by 5 bases and J by 1 base, with 12 bases left in between. Germline V lookup: CDR1 MNHEY, CDR2 SMNVEV (reference sequence). CDR3 nucleotides: TGTGCCAGCAGTATCAACAGGGATTCCTACGAGCAGTACTTC. Protein sequence: CASSINRDSYEQYF.

As regards this clone: The sample contains more than one DNA sequence encoding this CDR3. The chain combines TRBV28 with TRBJ1-2; D remains ambiguous. Germline V lookup: CDR1 MDHEN, CDR2 SYDVKM. This CDR3 is 12 amino acids long. Trimming removed 5 bases from V and 5 bases from J, with 9 bases in between. The chain's CDR3 is CASSLTGYGYTF. CDR3 coding DNA: TGTGCCAGCAGTCTGACCGGGTATGGCTACACCTTC.

This clone showed up just once. The chain employs TRBV28 and TRBJ1-1, with TRBD1 as a possible D gene (5 bases). Trimming stripped 2 bases from V and 4 bases from J, with 14 bases between. The germline V gene encodes CDR1 MDHEN and CDR2 SYDVKM. This CDR3 comprises 15 residues. CDR3 DNA: TGTGCCAGCAGTTTAAATTTCGGGGGTGTCACTGAAGCTTTCTTT. Translated: CASSLNFGGVTEAFF.

This clone turned up a few times. This chain uses TRBV9 with TRBJ2-2, with 8 bases that match TRBD1. The CDR3 totals 16 residues. CDR1 and CDR2 from the germline V gene are SGDLS and YYNGEE. J was trimmed by 7 bases and V by 4 bases; bases with no gene match: 12. The CDR3 sequence is CASSRQGTSRDGELFF. CDR3 nucleotides: TGTGCCAGCAGCAGACAGGGGACCTCGAGGGACGGGGAGCTGTTTTTT.

The V gene is TRBV15, the J gene TRBJ1-2; D possibly corresponds to TRBD1 (6 bases). The V and J ends lost 5 bases and 7 bases respectively, with 14 bases between them. From germline, CDR1 is LNHNV and CDR2 YYDKDF (reference sequence). This CDR3 comprises 13 residues. CDR3 bases: TGTGCCACCAGCCAGGACAGTTTGGTTGGCTACACCTTC. As protein: CATSQDSLVGYTF.

This sequence joins TRBV5-1 and TRBJ2-2, with D maybe TRBD1 (6 bases). The germline V gene encodes CDR1 SGHRS and CDR2 YFSETQ. V was shortened by 10 bases and J by 1 base, with 14 bases between the two germline ends. The CDR3 length is 14 residues. CDR3 loop: CAGRTEVNTGELFF. The CDR3 DNA follows: TGCGCCGGAAGGACAGAAGTGAACACCGGGGAGCTGTTTTTT.